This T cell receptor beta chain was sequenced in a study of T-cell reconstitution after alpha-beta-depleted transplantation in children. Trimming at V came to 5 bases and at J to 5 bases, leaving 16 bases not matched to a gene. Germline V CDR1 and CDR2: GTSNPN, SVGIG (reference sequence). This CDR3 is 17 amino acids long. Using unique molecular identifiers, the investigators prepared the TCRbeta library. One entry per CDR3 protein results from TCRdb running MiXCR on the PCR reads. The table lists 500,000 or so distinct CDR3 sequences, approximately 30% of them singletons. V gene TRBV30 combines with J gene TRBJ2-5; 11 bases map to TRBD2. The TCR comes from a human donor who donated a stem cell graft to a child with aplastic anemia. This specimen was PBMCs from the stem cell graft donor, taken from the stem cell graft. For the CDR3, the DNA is TGTGCCTGGGGAGGGACTAGCGGAATCATTTCTGGGGAGACCCAGTACTTC. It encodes CAWGGTSGIISGETQYF.